These 12 T cell receptor beta chains originate from one sample sequenced in a study of T cells in Graves' hyperthyroidism and ophthalmopathy. TCR beta CDR3 region amplification was performed from RNA transcripts. During a first-round RT-PCR of the TCR CDR3, the HTBI primer set was used. TCRdb processed the multiplex PCR reads anew with MiXCR; each CDR3 protein has one entry. The data show a few hundred thousand distinct CDR3 sequences, roughly 15% seen once. Sequenced input: blood. The receptors derive from a woman aged 25 to 39 with Graves' ophthalmopathy.

This clonotype was picked up many times. The genes are TRBV15 and TRBJ1-1; D is possibly TRBD1 (6 bases). This CDR3 is built from 14 residues. V lost 5 bases and J lost 0, with 10 bases in between. Germline V gene lookup returns CDR1 LNHNV and CDR2 YYDKDF (reference sequence). CDR3 amino acids: CATSRGQVNTEAFF. DNA for the CDR3: TGTGCCACCAGCCGGGGACAAGTGAACACTGAAGCTTTCTTT.

This clonotype has at least ten counts. The V and J genes are TRBV6-1 and TRBJ2-1; D is perhaps TRBD2 (7 bases). Trimming shortened V by 3 bases and J by 3 bases, and 15 bases separated the two germline ends. This CDR3 comprises 16 residues. CDR1 is MNHNS and CDR2 is SASEGT in the germline V gene. CDR3 sequence (DNA): TGTGCCAGCAGTGACCGGAGGGGGGGCCTCTACAATGAGCAGTTCTTC. Protein: CASSDRRGGLYNEQFF.

DNA of the CDR3: TGCAGCGCCGCGTGGCCCGCGCGAGGAGATCCCTCCTACGAGCAGTACTTC. This translates into CSAAWPARGDPSYEQYF. This sequence joins TRBV29-1 and TRBJ2-7; D is undetermined. CDR1 and CDR2 (germline): SQVTM, ANQGSEA. Trimming took 7 bases from V and 0 from J, leaving 25 bases between them. The CDR3 is made up of 17 amino acids.

This clonotype was recorded many times. V gene TRBV28 combines with J gene TRBJ1-1; D may be TRBD1 (6 bases). The V end was cut by 2 bases, the J end by 4 bases, with 11 bases between. Germline loops: CDR1 MDHEN, CDR2 SYDVKM. The length of the CDR3 is 14 residues. The CDR3, as DNA: TGTGCCAGCAGTTTAGTGGGGGGGGCCACTGAAGCTTTCTTT. Translation: CASSLVGGATEAFF.

Ten or more counts support this clonotype. The chain combines TRBV9 with TRBJ2-5; D might be TRBD2 (5 bases). The V gene lost 3 bases and the J gene lost 0 bases, with 24 bases spanning the gap. Germline V gene sequence: CDR1 SGDLS, CDR2 YYNGEE. This CDR3 contains 19 residues. The CDR3 is CASSAPRAGSGSNQETQYF. CDR3 nucleotides: TGTGCCAGCAGCGCCCCACGGGCCGGTTCGGGGAGTAACCAAGAGACCCAGTACTTC.

This clonotype was seen at least ten times. This chain joins TRBV11-2 and TRBJ2-7, with D possibly TRBD2 on 6 matching bases. There are 14 residues in the CDR3. The germline V gene encodes CDR1 SGHAT and CDR2 FQNNGV. V was clipped by 6 bases and J by 9 bases, with 21 bases between them. CDR3 DNA: TGTGCCAGCAGTTTTGGGGCTAGCGAAGCGGGGCAGTACTTC. Its translation is CASSFGASEAGQYF.

In this sample, this clonotype turned up many times. V is TRBV6-2 or TRBV6-3 and J is TRBJ2-3; TRBD1 matches 11 bases. CDR3 length: 15 residues. The germline CDR1 and CDR2 sequences are MNHEY and SVGEGT. V was clipped by 5 bases and J by 4 bases; unmatched bases: 5. The CDR3 DNA sequence: TGTGCCAGCAGTCCCGGGACAGGGGGTTCAGATACGCAGTATTTT. Its translation is CASSPGTGGSDTQYF.

This clonotype was observed at least ten times. The chain recombines TRBV15 with TRBJ1-1; tentatively, D is TRBD1 (5 bases). CDR3 size: 15 residues. Per germline, CDR1 LNHNV and CDR2 YYDKDF (reference sequence). V gave up 1 base and J gave up 1 base, with 10 bases separating them. The CDR3 spells CATSRAGTGNTEAFF. Here the CDR3 DNA reads TGTGCCACCAGCAGAGCCGGGACGGGGAACACTGAAGCTTTCTTT.

This clonotype was counted ten times or more. This chain's CDR3 is CSARVEARADTQYF. In DNA form, the CDR3 reads TGCAGTGCTAGAGTTGAAGCACGGGCAGATACGCAGTATTTT. The gene calls are TRBV20-1 and TRBJ2-3, with D uncertain. CDR1 DFQATT and CDR2 SNEGSKA come from the germline V gene (reference sequence). The ends were cut back, 1 base at V and 4 bases at J, with 12 bases in the middle. This CDR3 has 14 residues.

Ten or more counts support this clonotype. The V call is TRBV18, the J call TRBJ2-2, with TRBD2 matching over 11 bases. The CDR3 is made up of 17 amino acids. Germline lookup yields CDR1 KGHSH and CDR2 LQKENI. The trim removed 0 bases at V and 1 base at J, leaving 1 base unmatched. For the CDR3, the DNA is TGTGCCAGCTCACCACCGGGACTAGCGGAGAACACCGGGGAGCTGTTTTTT. Its translation: CASSPPGLAENTGELFF.

This clonotype was seen ten or more times. The J gene is TRBJ2-7, the V gene TRBV7-9, with D perhaps TRBD1 (7 bases). Germline V CDR1 and CDR2: SEHNR, FQNEAQ (reference sequence). V was shortened by 4 bases and J by 0 bases, with 10 bases between the two germline ends. This CDR3 is 14 amino acids long. The CDR3 region has the DNA TGTGCCAGCAGCTGGCGGGACAGCTCCTACGAGCAGTACTTC. Protein: CASSWRDSSYEQYF.

This clonotype has at least ten counts. This chain uses TRBV7-2 with TRBJ2-1; the D gene is possibly TRBD2 (6 bases). The CDR3 has 15 residues. Trimming stripped 2 bases from V and 4 bases from J, with 12 bases between. Germline assignment: CDR1 SGHTA and CDR2 FQGNSA. The CDR3 sequence is CASSLSSGLYNEQFF. CDR3 DNA: TGTGCCAGCAGCTTATCCAGCGGACTATACAATGAGCAGTTCTTC.